This T cell receptor beta chain was identified during a study of T cells in tuberculosis. At the level of the study: Blood was taken before or within 7 days of anti-tuberculosis therapy.

This sample's time point: new active TB diagnosis, blood taken before or within 7 days of starting treatment. Positive smear microscopy and/or M. tuberculosis culture confirmed active disease. The V gene lost 0 bases and the J gene lost 0 bases, with 12 bases spanning the gap. The CDR3 consists of 16 residues. CDR1 and CDR2 from the germline V gene are SGDLS and YYNGEE. Assay used: immunoSEQ multiplex PCR; TCRdb lists only in-frame clones, some missing. The sample carries 47,000 or so clones, 90% to 95% recorded once. V usage is TRBV9 and J usage is TRBJ1-1; D not resolved. Source: PBMCs, taken at tuberculosis diagnosis. The origin of this receptor is an adult with tuberculosis. Here the CDR3 DNA reads TGTGCCAGCAGCGTAGGGCCTCAAACCATGAACACTGAAGCTTTCTTT. It translates to CASSVGPQTMNTEAFF.